This T cell receptor (beta chain) was identified in a study of cytomegalovirus exposure and HLA in healthy donors. Across the whole study: Early release data held 75 million to 90 million unique TCRs from HLA-typed donors.

Both 60 Vbeta primers and 13 Jbeta primers went into the PCR. Clones were sequenced by immunoSEQ multiplex PCR, and TCRdb holds only the in-frame ones, with some missing. The table lists 150,000 to 200,000 clones, more than 65% of them singletons. Regarding the study as a whole: Reports showed the classifier diagnosing cytomegalovirus status with high specificity and sensitivity.

Germline loops: CDR1 MNHNS, CDR2 SASEGT. CDR3 length equals 14 residues. The germline V and J ends were trimmed by 5 bases and 3 bases, with 13 bases remaining between them. Of note for this clone: Antigen specificity is unknown.

V and J are TRBV6-1 and TRBJ1-2, with D perhaps matching TRBD1 (6 bases). This clonotype was sampled from a woman aged 30 to 39 in good health and CMV-seronegative. The sequenced material came from PBMCs. CDR3 protein: CASSPLGQDYGYTF. In DNA, the CDR3 is TGTGCCAGCAGTCCCCTGGGACAAGACTATGGCTACACCTTC.